The clone carrying this TCR beta chain has just a few counts. The data stem from a study of blood T cell repertoires in COVID-19. The assay was immunoSEQ multiplex PCR, and TCRdb's table has in-frame clones only and misses some. The sample has roughly 150,000 clones; around 82% are singletons. V shed 4 bases, J shed 8 bases, and the junction held 5 bases outside the gene matches. Germline CDR1 reads WNHNN; CDR2 reads SYGVQD (reference sequence). This CDR3 spans 13 amino acids. Sequenced material: peripheral blood. The receptor was isolated from a man in his 70s with active or convalescent COVID-19. The rearrangement links TRBV10-1 to TRBJ2-1; TRBD2 aligns across 7 bases. For the CDR3, the DNA is TGCGCCAGCAGTGCGGGGACTATTCATGAGCAGTTCTTC. Protein sequence: CASSAGTIHEQFF.